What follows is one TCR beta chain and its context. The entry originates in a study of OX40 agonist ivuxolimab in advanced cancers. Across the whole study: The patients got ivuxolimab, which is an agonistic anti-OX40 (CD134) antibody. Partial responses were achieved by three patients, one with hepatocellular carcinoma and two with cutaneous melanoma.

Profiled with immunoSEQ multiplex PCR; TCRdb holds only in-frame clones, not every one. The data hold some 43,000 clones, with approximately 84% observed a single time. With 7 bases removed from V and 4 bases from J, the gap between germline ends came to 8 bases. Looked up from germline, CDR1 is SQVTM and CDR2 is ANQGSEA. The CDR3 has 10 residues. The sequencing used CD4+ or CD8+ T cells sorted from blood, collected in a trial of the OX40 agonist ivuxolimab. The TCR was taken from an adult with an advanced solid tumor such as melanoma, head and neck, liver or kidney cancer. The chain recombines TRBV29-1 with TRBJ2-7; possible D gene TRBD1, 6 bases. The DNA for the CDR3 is TGCAGCGCACAGGGTTACGAGCAGTACTTC. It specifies CSAQGYEQYF.